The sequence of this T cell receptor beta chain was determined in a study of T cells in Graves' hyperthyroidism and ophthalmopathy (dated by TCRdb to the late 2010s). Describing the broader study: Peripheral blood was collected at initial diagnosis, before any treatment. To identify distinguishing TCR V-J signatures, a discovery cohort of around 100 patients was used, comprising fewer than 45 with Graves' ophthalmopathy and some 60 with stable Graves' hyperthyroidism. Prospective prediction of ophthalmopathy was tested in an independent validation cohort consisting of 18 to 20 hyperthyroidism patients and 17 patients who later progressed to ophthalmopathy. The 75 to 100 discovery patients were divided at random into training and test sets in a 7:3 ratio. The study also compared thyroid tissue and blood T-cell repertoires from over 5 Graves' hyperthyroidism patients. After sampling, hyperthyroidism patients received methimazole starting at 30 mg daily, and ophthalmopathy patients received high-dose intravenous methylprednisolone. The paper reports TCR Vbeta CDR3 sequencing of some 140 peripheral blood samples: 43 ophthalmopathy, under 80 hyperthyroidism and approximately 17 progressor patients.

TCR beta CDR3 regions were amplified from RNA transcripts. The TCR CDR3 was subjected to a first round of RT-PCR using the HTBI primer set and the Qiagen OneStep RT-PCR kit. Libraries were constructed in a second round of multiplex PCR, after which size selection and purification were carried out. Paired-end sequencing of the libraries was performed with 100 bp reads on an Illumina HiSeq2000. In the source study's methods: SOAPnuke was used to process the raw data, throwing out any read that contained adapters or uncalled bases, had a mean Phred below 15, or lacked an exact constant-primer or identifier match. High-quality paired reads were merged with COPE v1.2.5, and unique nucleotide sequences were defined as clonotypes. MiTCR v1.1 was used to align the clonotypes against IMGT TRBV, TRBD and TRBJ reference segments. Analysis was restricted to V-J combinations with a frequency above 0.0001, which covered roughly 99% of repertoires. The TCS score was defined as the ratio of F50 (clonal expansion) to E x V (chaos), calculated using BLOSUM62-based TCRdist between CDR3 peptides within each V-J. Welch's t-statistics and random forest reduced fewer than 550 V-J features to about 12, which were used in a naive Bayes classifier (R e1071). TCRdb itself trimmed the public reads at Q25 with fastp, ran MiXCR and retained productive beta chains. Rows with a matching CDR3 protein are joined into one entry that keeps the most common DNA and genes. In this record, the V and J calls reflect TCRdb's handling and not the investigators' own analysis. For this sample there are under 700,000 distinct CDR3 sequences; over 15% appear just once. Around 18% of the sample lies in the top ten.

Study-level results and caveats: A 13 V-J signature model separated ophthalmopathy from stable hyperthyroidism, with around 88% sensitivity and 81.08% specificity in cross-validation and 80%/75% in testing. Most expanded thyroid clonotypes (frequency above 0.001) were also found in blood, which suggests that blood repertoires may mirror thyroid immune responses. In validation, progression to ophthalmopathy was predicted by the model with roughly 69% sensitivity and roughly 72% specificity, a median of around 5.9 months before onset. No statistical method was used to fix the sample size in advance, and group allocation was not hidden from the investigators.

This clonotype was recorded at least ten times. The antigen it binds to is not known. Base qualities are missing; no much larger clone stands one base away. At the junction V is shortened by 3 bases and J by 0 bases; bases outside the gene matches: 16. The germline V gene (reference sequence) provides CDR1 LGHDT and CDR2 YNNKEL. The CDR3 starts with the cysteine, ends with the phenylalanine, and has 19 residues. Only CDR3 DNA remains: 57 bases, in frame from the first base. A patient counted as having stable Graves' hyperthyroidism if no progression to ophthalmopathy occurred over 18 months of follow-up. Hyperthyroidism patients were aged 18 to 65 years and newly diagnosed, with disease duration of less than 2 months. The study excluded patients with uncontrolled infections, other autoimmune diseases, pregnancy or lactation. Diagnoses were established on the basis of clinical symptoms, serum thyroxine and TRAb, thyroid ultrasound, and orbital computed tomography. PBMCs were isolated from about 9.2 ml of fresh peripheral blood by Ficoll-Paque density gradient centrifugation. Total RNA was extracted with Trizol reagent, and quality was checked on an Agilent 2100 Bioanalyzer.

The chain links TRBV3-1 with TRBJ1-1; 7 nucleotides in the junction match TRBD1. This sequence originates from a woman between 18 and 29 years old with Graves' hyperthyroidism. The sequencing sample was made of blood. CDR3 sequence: CASSQGQPRKNRMNTEAFF. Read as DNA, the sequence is TGTGCCAGCAGCCAGGGACAGCCACGAAAAAACCGAATGAACACTGAAGCTTTCTTT.